The rows below give T cell receptor beta chains drawn from one sample of a study of human versus mouse CDR3 diversity and MHC coevolution. The assay was immunoSEQ multiplex PCR, and TCRdb's table has in-frame clones only and misses some. The table lists about 81,000 clones, 93% of them singletons. The sequencing sample was made of naive CD4+ T cells from blood. These receptor sequences come from a person aged 25 to 75 in good health. The CDR3 runs from the conserved cysteine through the conserved F or W. The D gene is left open where the match is weak. Clone sizes are given selectively: once, few, many, or a class where the clone is expanded.

clone size,J gene,D gene,V gene,CDR3 protein,CDR3 DNA
-,TRBJ1-1,-,TRBV9,CASSVEAVRHAEAFF,TGTGCCAGCAGCGTAGAGGCAGTACGACACGCTGAAGCTTTCTTT
-,TRBJ1-1,TRBD1,TRBV7-2,CASSYRQGQTEAFF,TGTGCCAGCAGCTACCGACAGGGGCAAACTGAAGCTTTCTTT
-,TRBJ1-2,TRBD1,TRBV9,CASSVGQGGRNYGYTF,TGTGCCAGCAGCGTAGGACAGGGAGGCCGAAACTATGGCTACACCTTC
-,TRBJ2-7,-,TRBV27,CASSLFSVSYEQYF,TGTGCCAGCAGTTTATTTTCAGTCTCCTACGAGCAGTACTTC
-,TRBJ1-2,TRBD1,TRBV28,CASTLGQGLYGYTF,TGTGCCAGCACCCTCGGACAGGGGCTCTATGGCTACACCTTC
-,TRBJ1-2,-,TRBV5-1,CASSLGTFVGGYTF,TGCGCCAGCAGCTTGGGGACTTTTGTGGGTGGCTACACCTTC
-,TRBJ1-5,TRBD1,TRBV7-2,CASSEQGQGNQPQHF,TGTGCCAGCAGCGAACAGGGACAGGGGAATCAGCCCCAGCATTTT
-,TRBJ1-6,TRBD1,TRBV9,CASSDGDSRLSPLHF,TGTGCCAGCAGCGACGGGGACAGCCGACTTTCACCCCTCCACTTT
-,TRBJ1-2,-,TRBV4-2,CASSQDLTDSNYGYTF,TGTGCCAGCAGCCAAGATCTGACTGACTCTAACTATGGCTACACCTTC
-,TRBJ1-6,-,TRBV7-3,CASSPGMHSPLHF,TGTGCCAGCAGCCCGGGGATGCATTCACCCCTCCACTTT
-,TRBJ2-7,-,TRBV21-1,CASSKYLAGATYEQYF,TGTGCCAGCAGCAAATATCTGGCAGGGGCGACCTACGAGCAGTACTTC
-,TRBJ2-3,TRBD2,TRBV2,CASSEGLAGNTQYF,TGTGCCAGCAGTGAAGGACTAGCGGGTAATACGCAGTATTTT
-,TRBJ1-5,-,TRBV9,CASSAQGLGPQHF,TGTGCCAGCAGCGCCCAGGGCCTGGGGCCCCAGCATTTT
-,TRBJ2-7,TRBD2,TRBV28,CASEKTSGRHEQYF,TGTGCCAGCGAAAAGACTAGCGGGAGACACGAGCAGTACTTC
-,TRBJ2-7,-,TRBV7-2,CASSPPNSYEQYF,TGTGCCAGCAGCCCGCCAAACTCCTACGAGCAGTACTTC
-,TRBJ2-7,-,TRBV6-5,CASSYYTRDKEQYF,TGTGCCAGCAGTTACTACACCCGGGACAAAGAGCAGTACTTC
-,TRBJ1-1,TRBD1,TRBV5-1,CASSLALRTGNTEAFF,TGCGCCAGCAGCTTGGCCCTGAGGACAGGGAACACTGAAGCTTTCTTT
-,TRBJ1-5,-,TRBV15,CATSRDDRWSNQPQHF,TGTGCCACCAGCAGAGATGACAGGTGGAGCAATCAGCCCCAGCATTTT
-,TRBJ2-5,-,TRBV7-2,CASSLGTKWYF,TGTGCCAGCAGCTTAGGGACAAAATGGTACTTC
-,TRBJ1-2,TRBD1,TRBV11-2,CASSPQGVFNYGYTF,TGTGCCAGCAGCCCACAGGGGGTGTTCAACTATGGCTACACCTTC
-,TRBJ2-7,-,TRBV11-2,CASSLFRDTYEQYF,TGTGCCAGCAGCTTATTCCGGGACACCTACGAGCAGTACTTC
-,TRBJ2-1,-,TRBV9,CASSVNNEQFF,TGTGCCAGCAGCGTTAACAATGAGCAGTTCTTC
-,TRBJ1-5,TRBD1,TRBV6-1,CASRGPGTEGQPQHF,TGTGCCAGCAGGGGGCCTGGGACAGAGGGACAGCCCCAGCATTTT
-,TRBJ2-5,-,TRBV7-2,CASSFSRTQETQYF,TGTGCCAGCAGCTTTAGCAGAACCCAAGAGACCCAGTACTTC
-,TRBJ2-3,TRBD2,TRBV7-9,CASSLAGRLAGEADTQYF,TGTGCCAGCAGCTTAGCGGGTAGACTAGCGGGAGAGGCAGATACGCAGTATTTT
-,TRBJ2-2,TRBD1,TRBV7-3,CASSTGGVTGELFF,TGTGCCAGCAGTACAGGGGGCGTCACCGGGGAGCTGTTTTTT
-,TRBJ1-5,-,TRBV6-5,CASRPSRVNYQPQHF,TGTGCCAGCAGGCCTAGCCGGGTCAACTATCAGCCCCAGCATTTT
-,TRBJ2-2,-,TRBV7-8,CASSLFLRVSGIGELFF,TGTGCCAGCAGCCTCTTCCTCAGGGTATCGGGTATCGGGGAGCTGTTTTTT
once,TRBJ1-4,TRBD1,TRBV6-5,CASSYWGTGREKLFF,TGTGCCAGCAGTTACTGGGGGACAGGTCGTGAAAAACTGTTTTTT
-,TRBJ1-1,TRBD1,TRBV18,CASSQTRTGNTEAFF,TGTGCCAGCTCACAGACGAGGACAGGGAACACTGAAGCTTTCTTT
-,TRBJ1-3,-,TRBV14,CASSRWEAGNTIYF,TGTGCCAGCAGCCGATGGGAGGCTGGAAACACCATATATTTT
-,TRBJ1-4,TRBD1,TRBV28,CASSLIPGTGSEKLFF,TGTGCCAGCAGTTTAATACCCGGGACAGGCTCTGAAAAACTGTTTTTT
-,TRBJ2-2,-,TRBV7-6,CASSFQIQGRSPGELFF,TGTGCCAGCAGCTTCCAGATACAGGGAAGGTCGCCCGGGGAGCTGTTTTTT
-,TRBJ2-3,-,TRBV19,CASSRAGADTQYF,TGTGCCAGTAGCCGGGCAGGGGCAGATACGCAGTATTTT
-,TRBJ2-7,-,TRBV15,CATSRDRGGIYEQYF,TGTGCCACCAGCAGAGATAGGGGCGGGATCTACGAGCAGTACTTC
-,TRBJ1-2,TRBD1,TRBV28,CASSPGGTGRNYGYTF,TGTGCCAGCAGCCCAGGGGGGACAGGGAGGAACTATGGCTACACCTTC
-,TRBJ2-7,-,TRBV5-1,CASSLDIYEQYF,TGCGCCAGCAGCTTGGATATCTACGAGCAGTACTTC
-,TRBJ2-2,-,TRBV28,CASSSRMPGELFF,TGTGCCAGCAGTTCCAGGATGCCCGGGGAGCTGTTTTTT
-,TRBJ1-2,-,TRBV18,CASSPPLDFHGYTF,TGTGCCAGCTCACCACCTCTGGACTTTCATGGCTACACCTTC
-,TRBJ2-7,TRBD2,TRBV11-2,CASRGLASHEQYF,TGTGCCAGCAGAGGACTAGCTTCCCACGAGCAGTACTTC
-,TRBJ1-3,TRBD1,TRBV30,CAWSLNRGGNTIYF,TGTGCCTGGAGTCTGAACAGGGGTGGAAACACCATATATTTT
-,TRBJ2-7,TRBD2,TRBV19,CASSVREGYEQYF,TGTGCCAGTAGTGTGCGGGAGGGCTACGAGCAGTACTTC
-,TRBJ2-7,TRBD1,TRBV7-2,CASSPPTGIYEQYF,TGTGCCAGCAGCCCTCCGACAGGGATCTACGAGCAGTACTTC
-,TRBJ1-1,-,TRBV27,CASSAGRTNTEAFF,TGTGCCAGCAGTGCGGGACGGACGAACACTGAAGCTTTCTTT
-,TRBJ2-3,TRBD2,TRBV4-3,CASSRGGERTDTQYF,TGCGCCAGCAGCCGGGGAGGGGAACGCACAGATACGCAGTATTTT
-,TRBJ1-6,TRBD1,TRBV7-3,CASSLIPLGQGAPLHF,TGTGCCAGCAGCTTAATTCCGTTGGGACAGGGGGCACCCCTCCACTTT
-,TRBJ2-7,-,TRBV13,CASSLKGFYEQYF,TGTGCCAGCAGCTTAAAGGGGTTCTACGAGCAGTACTTC
-,TRBJ2-1,-,TRBV5-1,CASTVSISSYNEQFF,TGCGCCAGCACCGTTAGTATTAGCTCCTACAATGAGCAGTTCTTC
once,TRBJ2-1,TRBD2,TRBV18,CASSPVSGRVNEQFF,TGTGCCAGCTCACCAGTAAGCGGGAGAGTAAATGAGCAGTTCTTC
few,TRBJ1-4,-,TRBV19,CASSIGRFEVTEVIF,TGTGCCAGTAGTATAGGTCGGTTCGAGGTAACGGAGGTGATTTTT
-,TRBJ2-3,-,TRBV28,CATRTSGSTDTQYF,TGTGCCACCCGGACCAGCGGTAGCACAGATACGCAGTATTTT
few,TRBJ2-3,TRBD1,TRBV5-4,CASRRDRAVSDTQYF,TGTGCCAGCAGGCGGGACAGGGCGGTGTCAGATACGCAGTATTTT
-,TRBJ2-7,TRBD2,TRBV7-8,CASSLGTSGRVGDEQYF,TGTGCCAGCAGCTTAGGGACTAGCGGGAGGGTTGGAGACGAGCAGTACTTC
few,TRBJ1-4,TRBD1,TRBV19,CASSDRAATNEKLFF,TGTGCCAGTAGTGACAGGGCCGCAACTAATGAAAAACTGTTTTTT
-,TRBJ2-1,-,TRBV6-5,CASIGAARGDNEQFF,TGTGCCAGCATCGGTGCGGCCAGGGGCGACAATGAGCAGTTCTTC